Following are 9 T cell receptor beta chains from one sample sequenced in a study of somatic mutations in cytotoxic T cells in rheumatoid arthritis. The table came from immunoSEQ multiplex PCR; TCRdb's copy has only in-frame clones and leaves some out. The sample consists of 15,000 to 20,000 clones, approximately 78% of them appearing once. Sequencing input: CD8+ T cells sorted from blood. Every receptor here comes from an adult with rheumatoid arthritis.

The genes are TRBV7-8 and TRBJ1-1; perhaps TRBD1 as D (5 bases). CDR3 length equals 17 residues. CDR1 and CDR2 (germline): SGHVS, FQNEAQ. Trimming removed 5 bases at V and 0 bases at J, with 19 bases between. CDR3: CASSPPDGGPMNTEAFF. The CDR3, as DNA: TGTGCCAGCAGCCCCCCAGATGGGGGACCCATGAACACTGAAGCTTTCTTT. Based on the CDR3 plus reference TRBV7-8 and TRBJ1-1, the full variable domain is GAGVSQSPRYKVAKRGQDVALRCDPISGHVSLFWYQQALGQGPEFLTYFQNEAQLDKSGLPSDRFFAERPEGSVSTLKIQRTQQEDSAVYLCASSPPDGGPMNTEAFFGQGTRLTVV.

This clone was detected only once. The V gene is TRBV5-1, the J gene TRBJ2-5; D might be TRBD1 or TRBD2, each matching 5 bases. V was pared by 4 bases and J by 9 bases, with 16 bases between. This CDR3 has 13 amino acids. CDR1 is SGHRS, CDR2 YFSETQ, per germline. The CDR3 loop reads CASSGDQHWSQYF. In DNA form, the CDR3 reads TGCGCCAGCAGCGGGGACCAACACTGGTCCCAGTACTTC.

The chain combines TRBV29-1 with TRBJ2-3; D is ambiguous. Trimming pared 6 bases from V and 3 bases from J, leaving 16 bases between. This CDR3 is 14 amino acids long. Germline V gene sequence: CDR1 SQVTM, CDR2 ANQGSEA. This chain's CDR3 is CSVEDLFETDTQYF. The CDR3 nucleotides read TGCAGCGTAGAGGACCTTTTCGAAACAGATACGCAGTATTTT.

This clone was detected only a few times. This chain connects TRBV28 to TRBJ1-4, with D maybe TRBD1 (5 bases). The V end lost 10 bases, the J end lost 5 bases, and 14 bases lay between the germline ends. The CDR3 spans 13 residues. Germline-derived CDR1 and CDR2 are MDHEN and SYDVKM. CDR3 bases: TGTGCCATCACGGACATTACCAATGAAAAACTGTTTTTT. This codes for CAITDITNEKLFF.

The J gene is TRBJ2-2, the V gene TRBV7-6; D unclear. Germline V gives CDR1 SGHVS, CDR2 FNYEAQ. This CDR3 contains 17 residues. V lost 1 base and J 1 base, leaving 13 bases between the germline ends. This CDR3 is CASSLDRRQLNTGELFF. For the CDR3, the DNA is TGTGCCAGCAGCTTAGATAGACGGCAGTTGAACACCGGGGAGCTGTTTTTT.

This chain connects TRBV7-8 to TRBJ2-7; 10 bases match TRBD1. Looked up from germline, CDR1 is SGHVS and CDR2 is FQNEAQ. The CDR3 is 20 residues long. J lost 3 bases, V lost 2 bases, and 19 bases had no gene match. The CDR3 here is CASSLHRSPGQGQISYEQYF. Here the CDR3 DNA reads TGTGCCAGCAGCTTACATAGATCACCGGGACAGGGGCAGATAAGCTACGAGCAGTACTTC.

The rearrangement links TRBV7-6 to TRBJ2-7, with D possibly TRBD2 on 6 matching bases. The CDR3 length is 15 residues. Germline loops: CDR1 SGHVS, CDR2 FNYEAQ. The ends were cut back, 1 base at V and 2 bases at J, with 12 bases in the middle. The CDR3 spells CASSLEGTGTYEQYF. As DNA, the CDR3 is TGTGCCAGCAGCTTAGAAGGGACTGGAACCTACGAGCAGTACTTC.

This clone has just a few counts. The rearrangement links TRBV4-2 to TRBJ2-7; D is uncertain. The length of the CDR3 is 14 residues. Trimming pared 1 base from V and 4 bases from J, leaving 11 bases between. Per the germline V gene, CDR1 is LGHNA and CDR2 is YNFKEQ. This CDR3 is CASSQGAGDYEQYF. The CDR3 bases are TGTGCCAGCAGCCAAGGAGCAGGCGATTACGAGCAGTACTTC.

V is TRBV4-1 and J is TRBJ1-2; 9 bases align to TRBD1. The CDR3 is 15 residues long. CDR1 and CDR2 from the germline V gene are MGHRA and YSYEKL. With V trimmed by 4 bases and J by 8 bases, 11 bases remained unmatched. CDR3 nucleotide sequence: TGCGCCAGCAGCCCAGCCGGACAGGGGATGGGGGGCTACACCTTC. Translation: CASSPAGQGMGGYTF.